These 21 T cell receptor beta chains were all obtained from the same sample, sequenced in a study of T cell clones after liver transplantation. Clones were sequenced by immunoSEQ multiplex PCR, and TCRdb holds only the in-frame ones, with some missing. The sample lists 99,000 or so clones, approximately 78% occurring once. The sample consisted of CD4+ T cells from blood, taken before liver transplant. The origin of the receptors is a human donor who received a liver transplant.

CDR3 sequence reads: CASRDRANTEAFF. CDR3 nucleotides: TGTGCCAGCAGGGACAGGGCTAACACTGAAGCTTTCTTT. The chain combines TRBV27 with TRBJ1-1; TRBD1 matches 8 bases. The CDR3 has 13 residues. The V gene's germline CDR1 is MNHEY and CDR2 SMNVEV (reference sequence). V lost 6 bases to trimming and J lost 2 bases; unmatched junction nucleotides: 2.

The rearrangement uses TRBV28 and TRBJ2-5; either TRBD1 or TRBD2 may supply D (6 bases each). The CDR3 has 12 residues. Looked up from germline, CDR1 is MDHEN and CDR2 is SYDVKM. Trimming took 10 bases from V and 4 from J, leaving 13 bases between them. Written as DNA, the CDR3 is TGTGCCATAGGGGGAGGAGGAGAGACCCAGTACTTC. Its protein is CAIGGGGETQYF. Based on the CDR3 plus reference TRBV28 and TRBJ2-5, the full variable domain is DVKVTQSSRYLVKRTGEKVFLECVQDMDHENMFWYRQDPGLGLRLIYFSYDVKMKEKGDIPEGYSVSREKKERFSLILESASTNQTSMYLCAIGGGGETQYFGPGTRLLVL.

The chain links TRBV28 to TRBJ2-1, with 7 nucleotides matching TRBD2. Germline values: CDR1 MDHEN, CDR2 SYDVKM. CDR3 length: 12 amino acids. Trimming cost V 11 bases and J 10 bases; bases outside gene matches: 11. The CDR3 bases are TGTGCCTCGAGGCTAGCGGAGCGGGAGCAGTTCTTC. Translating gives CASRLAEREQFF.

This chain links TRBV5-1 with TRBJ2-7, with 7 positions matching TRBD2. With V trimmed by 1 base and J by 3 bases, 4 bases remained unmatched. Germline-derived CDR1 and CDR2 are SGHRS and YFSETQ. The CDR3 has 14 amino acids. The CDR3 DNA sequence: TGCGCCAGCAGCTTGCCTAGCGGAGGCTACGAGCAGTACTTC. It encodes CASSLPSGGYEQYF.

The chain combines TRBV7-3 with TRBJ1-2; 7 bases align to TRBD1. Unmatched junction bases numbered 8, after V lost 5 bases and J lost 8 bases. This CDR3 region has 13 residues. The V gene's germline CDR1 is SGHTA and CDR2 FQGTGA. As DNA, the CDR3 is TGTGCCAGCAGCACCAACAGGGGAGACGGCTACACCTTC. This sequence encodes CASSTNRGDGYTF.

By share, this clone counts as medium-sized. The CDR3 loop is CASSLALTDARDEQYF. The CDR3 DNA is TGTGCCAGCAGCTTAGCGCTTACAGACGCTAGGGACGAGCAGTACTTC. The chain uses TRBV7-9 and TRBJ2-7; D is undetermined. The CDR3 is 16 amino acids. Per the germline V gene, CDR1 is SEHNR and CDR2 is FQNEAQ (reference sequence). Trimming pared 0 bases from V and 5 bases from J, leaving 17 bases between.

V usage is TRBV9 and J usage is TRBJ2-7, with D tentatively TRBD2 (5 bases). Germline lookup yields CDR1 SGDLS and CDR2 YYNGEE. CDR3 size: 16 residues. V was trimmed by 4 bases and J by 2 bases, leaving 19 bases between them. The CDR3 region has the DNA TGTGCCAGCAGCCCGCTAGAGGCGGGCAGGACCTACGAGCAGTACTTC. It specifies CASSPLEAGRTYEQYF. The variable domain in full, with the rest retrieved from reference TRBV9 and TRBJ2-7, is DSGVTQTPKHLITATGQRVTLRCSPRSGDLSVYWYQQSLDQGLQFLIQYYNGEERAKGNILERFSAQQFPDLHSELNLSSLELGDSALYFCASSPLEAGRTYEQYFGPGTRLTVT.

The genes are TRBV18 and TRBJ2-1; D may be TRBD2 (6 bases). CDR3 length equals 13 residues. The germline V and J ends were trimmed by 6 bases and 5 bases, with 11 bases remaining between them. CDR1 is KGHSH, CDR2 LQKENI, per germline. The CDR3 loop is CASSPGLNNEQFF. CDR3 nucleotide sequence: TGTGCCAGCTCCCCGGGACTTAACAATGAGCAGTTCTTC.

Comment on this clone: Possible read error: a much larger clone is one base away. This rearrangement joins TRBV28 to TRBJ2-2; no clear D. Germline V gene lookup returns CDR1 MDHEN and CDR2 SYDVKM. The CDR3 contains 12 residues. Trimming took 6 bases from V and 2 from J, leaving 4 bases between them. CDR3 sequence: CASSFNTGELFF. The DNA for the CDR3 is TGTGCCAGCAGCTTTAACACCGGGGAGCTGTTTTTT.

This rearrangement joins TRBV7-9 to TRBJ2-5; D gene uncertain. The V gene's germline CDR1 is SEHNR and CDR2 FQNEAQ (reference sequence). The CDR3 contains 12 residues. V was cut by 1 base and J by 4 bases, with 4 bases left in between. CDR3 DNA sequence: TGTGCCAGCAGCTTAGACGGAGAGACCCAGTACTTC. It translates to CASSLDGETQYF.

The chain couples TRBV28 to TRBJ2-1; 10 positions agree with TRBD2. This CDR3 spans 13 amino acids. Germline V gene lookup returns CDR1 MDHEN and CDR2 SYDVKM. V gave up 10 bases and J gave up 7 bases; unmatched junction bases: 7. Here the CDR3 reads CATIAGGTNEQFF. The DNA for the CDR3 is TGTGCCACCATAGCGGGAGGCACGAATGAGCAGTTCTTC. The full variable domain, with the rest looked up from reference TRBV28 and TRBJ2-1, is DVKVTQSSRYLVKRTGEKVFLECVQDMDHENMFWYRQDPGLGLRLIYFSYDVKMKEKGDIPEGYSVSREKKERFSLILESASTNQTSMYLCATIAGGTNEQFFGPGTRLTVL.

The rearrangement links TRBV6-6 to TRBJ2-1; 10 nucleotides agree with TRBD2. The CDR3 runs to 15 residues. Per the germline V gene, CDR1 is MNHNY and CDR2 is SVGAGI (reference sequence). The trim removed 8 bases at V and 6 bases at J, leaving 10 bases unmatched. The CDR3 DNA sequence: TGTGCCAGCTCCTATGGGACTAGCGTAACCAATGAGCAGTTCTTC. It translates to CASSYGTSVTNEQFF.

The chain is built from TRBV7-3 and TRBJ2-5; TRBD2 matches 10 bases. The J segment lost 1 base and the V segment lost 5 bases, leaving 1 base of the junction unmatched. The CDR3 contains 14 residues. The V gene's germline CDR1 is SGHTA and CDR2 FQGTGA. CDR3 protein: CASSRTSGQETQYF. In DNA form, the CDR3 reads TGTGCCAGCAGCCGGACTAGCGGCCAAGAGACCCAGTACTTC.

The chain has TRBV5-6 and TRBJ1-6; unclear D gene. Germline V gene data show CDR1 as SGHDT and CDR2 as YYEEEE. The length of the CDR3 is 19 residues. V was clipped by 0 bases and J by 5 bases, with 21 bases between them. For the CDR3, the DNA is TGTGCCAGCAGCTTGGTTTCTGGGAAGGGATACGTGAATAATTCACCCCTCCACTTT. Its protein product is CASSLVSGKGYVNNSPLHF.

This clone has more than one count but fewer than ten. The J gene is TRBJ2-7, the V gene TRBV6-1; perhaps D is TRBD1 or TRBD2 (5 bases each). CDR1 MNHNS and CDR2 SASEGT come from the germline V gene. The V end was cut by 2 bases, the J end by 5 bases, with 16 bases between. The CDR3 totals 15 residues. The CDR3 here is CASSEPRGVINEQYF. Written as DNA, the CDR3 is TGTGCCAGCAGTGAACCTAGAGGGGTAATCAACGAGCAGTACTTC.

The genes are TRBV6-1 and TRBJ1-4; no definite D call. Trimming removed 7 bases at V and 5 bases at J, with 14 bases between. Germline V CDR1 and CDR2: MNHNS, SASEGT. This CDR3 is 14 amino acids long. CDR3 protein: CASNQKGVNEKLFF. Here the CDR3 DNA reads TGTGCCAGCAATCAGAAGGGCGTAAATGAAAAACTGTTTTTT.

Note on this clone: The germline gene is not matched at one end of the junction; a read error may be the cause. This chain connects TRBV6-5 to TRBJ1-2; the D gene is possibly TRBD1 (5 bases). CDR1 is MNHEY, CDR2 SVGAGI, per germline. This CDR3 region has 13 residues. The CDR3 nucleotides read TGTACCAGCAGTTACGCAGCAGGGCGGGGCTACACCTTC. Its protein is CTSSYAAGRGYTF.

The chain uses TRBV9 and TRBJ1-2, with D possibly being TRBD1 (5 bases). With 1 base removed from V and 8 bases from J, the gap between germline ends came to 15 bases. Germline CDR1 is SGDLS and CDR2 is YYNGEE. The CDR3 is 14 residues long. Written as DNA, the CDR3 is TGTGCCAGCAGCGTATTCGGGGGAGGTGAGGGCTACACCTTC. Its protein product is CASSVFGGGEGYTF.

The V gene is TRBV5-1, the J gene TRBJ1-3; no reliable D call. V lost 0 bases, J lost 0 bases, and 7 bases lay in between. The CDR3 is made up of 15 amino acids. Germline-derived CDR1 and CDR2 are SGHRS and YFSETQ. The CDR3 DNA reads TGCGCCAGCAGCTTGGAGAGGACCTCTGGAAACACCATATATTTT. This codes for CASSLERTSGNTIYF. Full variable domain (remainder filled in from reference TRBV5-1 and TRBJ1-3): KAGVTQTPRYLIKTRGQQVTLSCSPISGHRSVSWYQQTPGQGLQFLFEYFSETQRNKGNFPGRFSGRQFSNSRSEMNVSTLELGDSALYLCASSLERTSGNTIYFGEGSWLTVV.

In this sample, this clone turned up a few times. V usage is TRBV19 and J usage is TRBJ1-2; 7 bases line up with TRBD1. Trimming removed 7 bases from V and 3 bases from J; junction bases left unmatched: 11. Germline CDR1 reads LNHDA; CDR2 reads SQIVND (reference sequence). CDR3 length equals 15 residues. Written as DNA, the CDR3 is TGTGCCAGTACCAAGTATCGGACAGGCGACTATGGCTACACCTTC. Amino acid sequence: CASTKYRTGDYGYTF.

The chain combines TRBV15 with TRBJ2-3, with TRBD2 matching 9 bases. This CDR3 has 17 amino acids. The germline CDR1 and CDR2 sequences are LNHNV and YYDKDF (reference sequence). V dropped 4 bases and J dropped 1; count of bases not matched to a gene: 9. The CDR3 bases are TGTGCCACCAGCACTCAAACCACTAGCGGGCGCACAGATACGCAGTATTTT. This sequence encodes CATSTQTTSGRTDTQYF.